Reported below is one T cell receptor (beta chain). Participants were aged about 18 to 95 years, lived in roughly 23 US areas, and enrolled virtually. CDR3 size: 13 residues. After removal of 1 base from V and 9 bases from J, the junction contained 6 bases not matched to a gene. Germline CDR1 reads SGHAT; CDR2 reads FQNNGV. This record belongs to a study of blood T cell repertoires in COVID-19. Only in-frame clones appear in the TCRdb table, and some are missing; sequencing was by immunoSEQ multiplex PCR. The data contain 150,000 to 250,000 clones, around 90% of them singletons. The specimen sequenced was PBMCs or T cells enriched from blood (not recorded which). This clonotype originated in a woman in her 30s who had recovered from COVID-19. The rearrangement joins TRBV11-2 to TRBJ2-7; TRBD2 agrees at 7 bases. The CDR3 is CASSLGAGDGQYF. The CDR3 DNA reads as TGTGCCAGCAGCTTAGGGGCGGGGGACGGGCAGTACTTC. Full variable domain (remainder filled in from reference TRBV11-2 and TRBJ2-7): EAGVAQSPRYKIIEKRQSVAFWCNPISGHATLYWYQQILGQGPKLLIQFQNNGVVDDSQLPKDRFSAERLKGVDSTLKIQPAKLEDSAVYLCASSLGAGDGQYFGPGTRLTVT.